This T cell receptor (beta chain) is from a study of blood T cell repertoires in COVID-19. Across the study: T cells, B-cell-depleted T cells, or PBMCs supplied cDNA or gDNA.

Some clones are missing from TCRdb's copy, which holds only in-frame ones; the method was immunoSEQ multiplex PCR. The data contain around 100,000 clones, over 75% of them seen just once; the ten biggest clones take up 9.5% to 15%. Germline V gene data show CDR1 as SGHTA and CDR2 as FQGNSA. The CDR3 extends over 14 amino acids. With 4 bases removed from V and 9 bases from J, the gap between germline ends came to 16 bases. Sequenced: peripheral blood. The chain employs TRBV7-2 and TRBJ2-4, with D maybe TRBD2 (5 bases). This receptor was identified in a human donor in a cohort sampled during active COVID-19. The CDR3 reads CASSSDRVGGIQYF. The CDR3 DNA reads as TGTGCCAGCAGCTCCGACCGGGTAGGAGGCATTCAGTACTTC.